This T cell receptor (beta chain) emerged from a study of blood T cell repertoires in COVID-19. Across the study: Samples of COVID-19 (acute and convalescent) were obtained from the United States, Italy and Spain. The cDNA or gDNA used as material had been derived from T cells, B-cell-depleted T cells, or PBMCs.

Authors' methods: How many nucleated cells were present was estimated from reference gene primer amplification. Method: immunoSEQ multiplex PCR; TCRdb's copy keeps in-frame clones and lacks some. For V, J and clone size, that table is used; D and trimming come from the DNA. In the table there are 100,000 or so clones, 75% to 85% of which are singletons. CDR1 SGHTA and CDR2 FQGNSA come from the germline V gene. The CDR3 is 17 amino acids. V gave up 0 bases and J gave up 4 bases; unmatched junction bases: 7. The source material was peripheral blood. This clonotype was obtained from a human donor in a cohort sampled during active COVID-19. V usage is TRBV7-2 and J usage is TRBJ2-7; 12 bases match TRBD2. DNA of the CDR3: TGTGCCAGCAGCTTAGCCGCTAGCGGGAGGGCCGGGTACGAGCAGTACTTC. This translates into CASSLAASGRAGYEQYF.